Each of the 6 T cell receptor beta chains below was sequenced from the same sample in a study of blood T cells in healthy people across ages. The second PCR ran about 7 to 12 cycles with a sample-barcoded 5' primer and J-beta primers. TCRdb processed the 5' RACE reads anew with MiXCR; each CDR3 protein has one entry. The repertoire includes under 750,000 distinct CDR3 sequences, roughly 48% of them detected once, and around 25% sits in the top ten. Specimen: blood. Source of these receptors: a man older than 75 in good health.

The genes are TRBV20-1 and TRBJ2-1; 9 bases line up with TRBD2. Germline V gives CDR1 DFQATT, CDR2 SNEGSKA (reference sequence). J gave up 6 bases and V 7 bases, and 7 bases lay outside the gene matches. The CDR3 consists of 13 residues. CDR3 protein: CSERREGGNEQFF. Here the CDR3 DNA reads TGCAGTGAGAGGCGGGAGGGAGGCAATGAGCAGTTCTTC.

V is TRBV6-6 and J is TRBJ2-5; no firm D call. The J call could be wrong; TRBJ2-7 is a better fit for the DNA end. The CDR3 is made up of 16 amino acids. Germline V gene sequence: CDR1 MNHNY, CDR2 SVGAGI (reference sequence). In DNA form, the CDR3 reads TGTGCCAGCAGTTACTATAAAAACCCTTCCCCCTCCGAGCAGTACTTC. Translating gives CASSYYKNPSPSEQYF.

As for this clonotype: The CDR3 carries no conserved terminal phenylalanine or tryptophan, so it likely arises from a read error. The rearrangement joins TRBV20-1 to TRBJ2-3, with D possibly being TRBD2 (6 bases). Germline V gives CDR1 DFQATT, CDR2 SNEGSKA (reference sequence). This CDR3 spans 14 amino acids. In nucleotides, the CDR3 is TGCACCAGTACCGCGGGGCCTACCGCAGATACGCAGTATCTT. Translated: CTSTAGPTADTQYL.

The V call is TRBV5-1, the J call TRBJ2-1, with 12 bases that match TRBD1. The last part of the DNA fits TRBJ2-7 better; the J call may be wrong. The CDR3 totals 16 residues. The germline CDR1 and CDR2 sequences are SGHRS and YFSETQ. The CDR3 nucleotides read TGCGCCAGCAGCTTAATCGGGACAGGGGGCACACATGAGCAGTACTTC. This encodes CASSLIGTGGTHEQYF.

As concerns this clonotype: This may be a read error, as it is one base from a much larger clone. This chain joins TRBV29-1 and TRBJ2-3; D may match TRBD1 or TRBD2 (5 bases each). The length of the CDR3 is 16 residues. V was clipped by 7 bases and J by 2 bases, with 22 bases between them. Germline V lookup: CDR1 SQVTM, CDR2 ANQGSEA. The CDR3 sequence: CSASGSGISITDTQYF. The CDR3 region has the DNA TGCAGCGCCTCAGGGAGCGGCATCTCAATCACAGATACGCAGTATTTT.

In this sample, this clonotype turned up many times. The chain uses TRBV6-5 and TRBJ1-5, with 7 bases lining up with TRBD1. Germline loops: CDR1 MNHEY, CDR2 SVGAGI. The CDR3 sequence is 20 residues long. Trimming removed 1 base from V and 0 bases from J; junction bases left unmatched: 15. The DNA for the CDR3 is TGTGCCAGCAGTTACTATAATCTCCGACAGGGAGGGGATAGCAATCAGCCCCAGCATTTT. This codes for CASSYYNLRQGGDSNQPQHF.